These 25 T cell receptor beta chains share one sample of origin, sequenced in a study of blood T cell repertoires in COVID-19. The data were produced by immunoSEQ multiplex PCR, yet TCRdb's version contains in-frame clones alone and is incomplete. This sample has about 230,000 clones, with about 88% found just once. The sequencing input was peripheral blood. These TCRs come from a man in his forties with acute or convalescent COVID-19.

This clone was detected a few times. V is TRBV20-1 and J is TRBJ1-5; D remains unclear. Trimming cost V 3 bases and J 2 bases, with 11 bases left between them. The CDR3 runs 14 residues. Germline CDR1 and CDR2: DFQATT and SNEGSKA (reference sequence). CDR3 protein: CSASPGRGNQPQHF. In nucleotides, the CDR3 is TGCAGTGCTAGTCCGGGGAGAGGCAATCAGCCCCAGCATTTT.

In this sample, this clone turned up once. The sample has other DNA sequences that encode this CDR3 too. The chain has TRBV9 and TRBJ2-5, with TRBD2 matching 9 bases. Germline V gene data show CDR1 as SGDLS and CDR2 as YYNGEE. The V gene end was trimmed by 0 bases and the J gene end by 5 bases; junction bases not matched to a gene: 8. This CDR3 is 16 amino acids long. CDR3 sequence (DNA): TGTGCCAGCAGCGTAGGCGGGGGGGCCCTTGGGGAGACCCAGTACTTC. Translation gives CASSVGGGALGETQYF.

A remark on this clone: The junction and the germline gene differ at one end; a read error may be behind it. As DNA, the CDR3 is TGTGCCAGCAGATTAGGAGGCGGGGGTGATGAGCAGTTCTTC. It translates to CASRLGGGGDEQFF. J is TRBJ2-1 and V is TRBV7-2, with 7 bases fitting TRBD2. The CDR3 consists of 14 residues. Germline assignment: CDR1 SGHTA and CDR2 FQGNSA.

This clone was seen only a few times. This chain links TRBV9 with TRBJ1-1; D is ambiguous. Germline CDR1 reads SGDLS; CDR2 reads YYNGEE. The CDR3 runs to 15 residues. V dropped 0 bases and J dropped 0 bases, with 9 bases sitting between them. The CDR3 DNA reads TGTGCCAGCAGCGTAGTTAGCAGCATGAACACTGAAGCTTTCTTT. It specifies CASSVVSSMNTEAFF. Filled out from reference TRBV9 and TRBJ1-1, the complete variable domain reads DSGVTQTPKHLITATGQRVTLRCSPRSGDLSVYWYQQSLDQGLQFLIQYYNGEERAKGNILERFSAQQFPDLHSELNLSSLELGDSALYFCASSVVSSMNTEAFFGQGTRLTVV.

V is TRBV2 and J is TRBJ2-3; TRBD1 might be the D (5 bases). The V end was cut by 6 bases, the J end by 10 bases, with 11 bases between. The CDR3 runs to 11 residues. Germline V gene data show CDR1 as SNHLY and CDR2 as FYNNEI. The CDR3 DNA follows: TGTGCCAGCAGAGACAGTAGTTCGCAGTATTTT. Translation gives CASRDSSSQYF. Variable domain in full (rest from reference TRBV2 and TRBJ2-3): EPEVTQTPSHQVTQMGQEVILRCVPISNHLYFYWYRQILGQKVEFLVSFYNNEISEKSEIFDDQFSVERPDGSNFTLKIRSTKLEDSAMYFCASRDSSSQYFGPGTRLTVL.

This chain connects TRBV7-9 to TRBJ1-1; D is uncertain. With 1 base removed from V and 1 base from J, the gap between germline ends came to 7 bases. CDR3 size: 14 residues. The germline gives CDR1 SEHNR, CDR2 FQNEAQ (reference sequence). The CDR3 here is CASSLGEANTEAFF. Written as DNA, the CDR3 is TGTGCCAGCAGCTTAGGGGAGGCGAACACTGAAGCTTTCTTT. Combining the CDR3 with reference TRBV7-9 and TRBJ1-1 gives the whole variable domain DTGVSQNPRHKITKRGQNVTFRCDPISEHNRLYWYRQTLGQGPEFLTYFQNEAQLEKSRLLSDRFSAERPKGSFSTLEIQRTEQGDSAMYLCASSLGEANTEAFFGQGTRLTVV.

The chain joins TRBV6-1 to TRBJ2-7; TRBD2 might be the D (5 bases). The germline V and J ends were trimmed by 1 base and 6 bases, with 13 bases remaining between them. Looked up from germline, CDR1 is MNHNS and CDR2 is SASEGT. This CDR3 spans 14 amino acids. The CDR3 sequence is CASSEVGLAFEQYF. CDR3 in DNA: TGTGCCAGCAGTGAAGTAGGACTGGCCTTCGAGCAGTACTTC.

This clone was observed many times. The V and J genes are TRBV2 and TRBJ1-6, with TRBD1 as a possible D gene (6 bases). V was cut by 7 bases and J by 10 bases, with 14 bases left in between. The CDR3 loop spans 13 amino acids. The V gene's germline CDR1 is SNHLY and CDR2 FYNNEI. For the CDR3, the DNA is TGTGCCAGCAAGAGGGACATTAGGTCACCCCTCCACTTT. Its translation: CASKRDIRSPLHF.

The chain recombines TRBV4-1 with TRBJ2-7, with D perhaps matching TRBD1 (6 bases). V dropped 4 bases and J dropped 2 bases, with 12 bases sitting between them. The CDR3 is 14 residues long. Germline CDR1 is MGHRA and CDR2 is YSYEKL. The CDR3 nucleotides are TGCGCCAGCAGCCCGACAGGACCACCCTACGAGCAGTACTTC. Amino acid sequence: CASSPTGPPYEQYF.

Here the CDR3 reads CSVEIEGANQPQHF. In nucleotides, the CDR3 is TGCAGCGTTGAAATCGAGGGTGCCAATCAGCCCCAGCATTTT. The gene calls are TRBV29-1 and TRBJ1-5, with no clear D. Deletions cut 2 bases from V and 3 bases from J, with 11 bases between. There are 14 residues in the CDR3. The germline CDR1 and CDR2 sequences are SQVTM and ANQGSEA. The full variable domain, rest sourced from reference TRBV29-1 and TRBJ1-5, is SAVISQKPSRDICQRGTSLTIQCQVDSQVTMMFWYRQQPGQSLTLIATANQGSEATYESGFVIDKFPISRPNLTFSTLTVSNMSPEDSSIYLCSVEIEGANQPQHFGDGTRLSIL.

The rearrangement links TRBV4-2 to TRBJ2-3; 7 bases are shared with TRBD2. The CDR3 contains 14 residues. The V gene end was trimmed by 5 bases and the J gene end by 4 bases; junction bases not matched to a gene: 6. Germline V gives CDR1 LGHNA, CDR2 YNFKEQ. CDR3 sequence (DNA): TGTGCCAGCAGCGAATCCACTAGCGCAGATACGCAGTATTTT. It specifies CASSESTSADTQYF.

The chain uses TRBV27 and TRBJ2-7; 10 bases fit TRBD1. CDR3 length equals 14 residues. Looked up from germline, CDR1 is MNHEY and CDR2 is SMNVEV (reference sequence). V lost 5 bases, J lost 6 bases, and 7 bases stayed unmatched. The DNA for the CDR3 is TGTGCCAGCAGTCCCGCCGGGACAGGGGCCGAGCAGTACTTC. As protein: CASSPAGTGAEQYF.

This clone was seen a single time. V gene TRBV29-1 combines with J gene TRBJ1-1; TRBD1 might be the D (5 bases). The CDR3 covers 14 residues. V lost 4 bases and J 1 base, leaving 13 bases between the germline ends. Per germline, CDR1 SQVTM and CDR2 ANQGSEA. The CDR3 here is CSVVINRPNTEAFF. The DNA for the CDR3 is TGCAGCGTTGTGATTAACAGGCCGAACACTGAAGCTTTCTTT.

The chain combines TRBV9 with TRBJ2-7; 7 nucleotides align to TRBD2. Losses at the gene ends were 0 bases for V and 4 bases for J; bases not matched to a gene: 7. Germline assignment: CDR1 SGDLS and CDR2 YYNGEE. The CDR3 has 15 amino acids. CDR3 amino acids: CASSVDPAGWYEQYF. The CDR3 DNA is TGTGCCAGCAGCGTAGATCCAGCGGGGTGGTACGAGCAGTACTTC.

The chain employs TRBV6-5 and TRBJ1-1, with 7 positions matching TRBD1. The CDR3 spans 14 residues. Germline loops: CDR1 MNHEY, CDR2 SVGAGI. V trimming: 7 bases; J trimming: 11 bases; junction bases outside the gene matches: 16. The CDR3 region is CASMAGGDPRVAFF. CDR3 coding DNA: TGTGCCAGCATGGCAGGGGGTGATCCCAGGGTGGCTTTCTTT.

This chain uses TRBV4-1 with TRBJ1-5, with D possibly TRBD1 on 5 matching bases. Trimming removed 4 bases at V and 1 base at J, with 17 bases between. Germline V gives CDR1 MGHRA, CDR2 YSYEKL. There are 17 residues in the CDR3. CDR3 sequence (DNA): TGCGCCAGCAGCCCTACCCATAGCAGGGTGAGCAATCAGCCCCAGCATTTT. This sequence encodes CASSPTHSRVSNQPQHF.

The chain carries TRBV2 and TRBJ1-1, with D uncertain. In germline, CDR1 is SNHLY, CDR2 FYNNEI. Trimming cost V 6 bases and J 3 bases, with 11 bases left between them. This CDR3 comprises 13 residues. CDR3 sequence reads: CASRDSEYTEAFF. CDR3 bases: TGTGCCAGCAGGGACTCCGAATACACTGAAGCTTTCTTT.

This clone was recorded once. The rearrangement uses TRBV5-1 and TRBJ1-6, with D hard to call. V lost 2 bases, J lost 5 bases, and 8 bases lay in between. CDR3 length: 14 residues. Germline CDR1 reads SGHRS; CDR2 reads YFSETQ. The CDR3 sequence is CASSLDNNNSPLHF. CDR3 bases: TGCGCCAGCAGCTTAGATAACAATAATTCACCCCTCCACTTT.

The rearrangement uses TRBV7-9 and TRBJ2-7; D gene uncertain. The CDR3 is made up of 14 amino acids. Germline V lookup: CDR1 SEHNR, CDR2 FQNEAQ (reference sequence). V dropped 5 bases and J dropped 3 bases, with 14 bases sitting between them. CDR3 in DNA: TGTGCCAGCAGCCCCGAGGAAGTCTTCTACGAGCAGTACTTC. This gives the protein CASSPEEVFYEQYF.

The gene calls are TRBV6-1 and TRBJ1-1, with D perhaps matching TRBD1 (5 bases). The CDR3 consists of 15 residues. V was trimmed by 0 bases and J by 4 bases, leaving 12 bases between them. Germline CDR1 MNHNS, CDR2 SASEGT. The CDR3 bases are TGTGCCAGCAGTGAAGCTAAGGGGCTGGTCACTGAAGCTTTCTTT. This encodes CASSEAKGLVTEAFF.

The chain is built from TRBV7-9 and TRBJ1-1; 8 nucleotides line up with TRBD1. The germline gives CDR1 SEHNR, CDR2 FQNEAQ (reference sequence). V trimming: 5 bases; J trimming: 11 bases; junction bases outside the gene matches: 13. CDR3 length: 14 amino acids. CDR3 sequence reads: CASSLLLDRGSAFF. The CDR3 DNA is TGTGCCAGCAGCCTACTCCTCGACAGGGGATCGGCTTTCTTT.

The J gene is TRBJ1-2, the V gene TRBV19, with D possibly TRBD1 on 6 matching bases. Trimming took 7 bases from V and 0 from J, leaving 15 bases between them. The CDR3 is made up of 15 amino acids. The germline V gene encodes CDR1 LNHDA and CDR2 SQIVND (reference sequence). The CDR3: CASTQTGTTNYGYTF. In DNA, the CDR3 is TGTGCCAGTACCCAGACCGGGACAACTAACTATGGCTACACCTTC.

The chain is built from TRBV20-1 and TRBJ2-5; the D is unclear. CDR1 is DFQATT, CDR2 SNEGSKA, per germline (reference sequence). This CDR3 spans 13 amino acids. V dropped 3 bases and J dropped 0 bases, with 8 bases sitting between them. This chain's CDR3 is CSASPENQETQYF. The CDR3 DNA is TGCAGTGCTAGTCCTGAGAACCAAGAGACCCAGTACTTC.

The rearrangement links TRBV28 to TRBJ1-2; 7 bases are shared with TRBD1. The CDR3 has 12 amino acids. The V and J ends lost 11 bases and 8 bases, in that order; junction bases with no gene match: 11. Looked up from germline, CDR1 is MDHEN and CDR2 is SYDVKM. In nucleotides, the CDR3 is TGTGCCTGCACGGTAGGGGGCCAAGGCTACACCTTC. It encodes CACTVGGQGYTF.

The chain uses TRBV9 and TRBJ1-6; 7 bases are shared with TRBD1. The V gene's germline CDR1 is SGDLS and CDR2 YYNGEE. Unmatched junction bases numbered 4, after V lost 4 bases and J lost 6 bases. There are 14 residues in the CDR3. The CDR3, as DNA: TGTGCCAGCAGCCAGGGACAGTCTAATTCACCCCTCCACTTT. Translation: CASSQGQSNSPLHF.